This TCR beta chain was retrieved from a study of cytomegalovirus exposure and HLA in healthy donors (dated 2017 in TCRdb). Background for the entire study: An earlier analysis of under 600 of the donors reported more than 250 Gb of sequence data and more than 90 million unique TCR beta sequences from 150 million to 200 million T cells. Approximately 300 gigabases of sequencing data and approximately 84 million unique TCR sequences were included in an early release covering about 700 HLA-typed donors. Of the roughly 400 genotyped donors, approximately 80% fell in the genetic ancestry cluster associated with self-reported Caucasian donors. The study aimed to test whether signatures of past pathogen exposure could be identified by cataloging public T cell receptors. Using immunosequencing, the study profiled T cell repertoires from fewer than 700 subjects and related those repertoires to cytomegalovirus serostatus. In addition to the first cohort of 666 subjects, a separate validation cohort of 120 different subjects was used. High-throughput TCR immunosequencing, statistical association of individual TCRs with disease status, and machine learning were combined to predict cytomegalovirus infection status. To study patterns of TCR occurrence, a later analysis re-analyzed previously published TCR beta repertoires from around 670 donors and added high-resolution HLA genotyping. The later analysis used no new phenotypic data to find candidate immune exposures, relying instead on TCR beta sequences and their occurrence across donors. In an earlier analysis of 550 to 700 of the donors, high-throughput TCR beta sequencing was used to judge whether each TCR beta V gene segment behaved as functional or pseudogenic. Donor age, sex, ethnicity and CMV serostatus were compiled together with the repertoire data. A later genetic analysis used genome-wide SNP genotypes for about 55% of the 666 donors, treating that subset as a discovery cohort. Every repertoire in the discovery cohort had been generated on one and the same sequencing platform. Both class I and class II loci were covered by HLA typing, at four-digit resolution. The number of typed donors differed by locus: roughly 629-640 for A, B, C, DRB1 and DQB1; roughly 510 for DQA1; around 610 for DPA1; and some 470 for DPB1. Because of strong linkage in the cohort, five DR-DQ haplotypes were treated as single units for association and clustering. On average, around 200,000 unique TCR beta nucleotide sequences were sequenced per donor among about 400 genotyped donors of the cohort, with 15% to 20% of those sequences being non-productive. Study-wide findings and limitations: Because counts were too low, roughly 17 rarely observed V segments, including chromosome 9 orphons, were left out of the earlier analysis of 587 of the donors. Some IMGT-functional V segments, including TRBV6-2 and TRBV6-3, could not be distinguished by the 87-base-pair reads and were therefore excluded. According to a later analysis, TCR association rates differed among HLA loci, with DRB1 alleles showing the most associated TCRs and HLA-C alleles showing the fewest. Across donors, most TCR sequences were observed very rarely, whereas some public TCRs were present in many individuals. In a later analysis, some 17,000 TCR beta sequences were associated with specific HLA alleles at a false discovery rate of 0.05. This cohort had only TCR beta chains sequenced, and the lack of alpha or paired-chain data limited which features could be detected. A further reported finding was that TCR beta sequences accurately predicted the HLA-A and HLA-B alleles for most subjects in the first cohort. HLA typing was unavailable for some donors at each locus, so association tests used only the typed subset. It was suggested by the authors that the approach could potentially be generalized to other disease states and immunological phenotypes. In the study, some 160 TCR beta chains were listed as associated with cytomegalovirus. Linkage disequilibrium might explain the correlated functional status among segregating V segments, but an unknown experimental factor could not be ruled out. According to a later analysis, most CMV-associated TCR beta chains appeared to be HLA-restricted, and the HLA associations seemed to be driven largely by CMV exposure. Compared with the roughly 720-donor mean, donors in an Asian-associated ancestry cluster had fewer N-insertions in productive TCRs, according to a later genetic analysis. Cytomegalovirus status was reported to be diagnosed by the classifier with high specificity and sensitivity in both the original and validation cohorts. Roughly uniform sequencing depth across donors was assumed in presence/absence analyses, although this assumption may not hold. The only immune exposure information available for the cohort was CMV serostatus. An earlier analysis of 450 to 750 of the donors showed that most TCR beta V segments appeared in productive rearrangements either about 87% or about 30% of the time, which broadly matched IMGT annotations. In a later genetic analysis, a missense DCLRE1C variant was associated with V-gene and J-gene trimming of TCR beta chains, and the association was replicated in an independent cohort. A few of the identified cytomegalovirus-associated TCR beta chains were confirmed in vitro to be specific for cytomegalovirus antigens. Assigning TCR associations to individual alleles was difficult when HLA alleles, especially DR and DQ, strongly co-occurred. According to a later analysis, parvovirus B19, influenza, CMV and Epstein-Barr virus appeared linked to several top co-occurrence clusters. A group of highly shared sequence variants was considered likely to be a technical artifact of the sequencing pipeline. A later analysis found that HLA-associated TCR beta chains were more clonally expanded and had lower generation probabilities than equally common non-associated chains.

Remarks on this clone: No cognate antigen has been identified for it.

V is pruned by 5 bases and J by 6 bases, leaving 10 bases of the junction without a gene match. The germline V gene (reference sequence) sets CDR1 to MNHEY and CDR2 to SMNVEV. CDR3 length: 14 amino acids, cysteine to phenylalanine. Only CDR3 DNA remains: 42 bases, in frame from the first base. The cohort consisted of 666 healthy bone marrow donors. All cohort members were sampled while nominally healthy, although unrecorded immune exposures were likely present. The donor was CMV seronegative and belonged to the group of 352 seronegative cohort members. A peripheral blood sample was collected from each donor, and TCR beta sequencing was performed on peripheral blood mononuclear cells. The Qiagen DNeasy Blood Extraction Kit was used to extract genomic DNA from the blood cell samples. The library was made by the immunoSEQ multiplex PCR assay. A mixture of 60 forward primers for TCR Vbeta segments and 13 reverse primers for TCR Jbeta segments was used in the multiplex PCR. The CDR3 region of rearranged TCR beta genes was amplified from genomic DNA by a multiplex PCR assay. Amplified TCR beta libraries were sequenced as 87-base-pair reads on the Illumina HiSeq System. The source study handled its data this way. A later analysis tallied tens of millions of unique TCR beta chains across the 666 repertoires, and roughly 11 million of those chains were shared by two or more donors. Raw reads were error-corrected and collapsed into unique sequences by a nearest-neighbor algorithm in which closely related sequences were merged to remove PCR and sequencing errors. Alignment of CDR3 sequences to IMGT reference sequences was used to assign V, D and J gene segments. For a sequence to be retained, a match of at least six nucleotides to both a V gene segment and a J gene segment was required. A rearrangement counted as productive if the CDR3 had no stop codons and remained in frame with V and J, and every other rearrangement counted as non-productive. Following IMGT convention, CDR3 was defined as the stretch from the second conserved V-encoded cysteine to the conserved J-encoded phenylalanine. The earlier analysis of about 560 of the donors excluded any sequence lacking an unambiguous match to a single V gene segment. In an earlier analysis of around 590 of the donors, a V segment was called functional when productive rearrangements were above 56.7%, and segregating when the standard deviation between donors exceeded 5%. A statistical classification framework was built for diagnosing cytomegalovirus status from the catalog of TCR beta chain sequences. A later analysis assigned V and J genes by comparing TCR nucleotide sequences with IMGT/GENE-DB human TR gene sequences. A later analysis assigned CDR3 sequences and most-parsimonious VDJ recombination scenarios with the TCRdist pipeline. In a later analysis, each TCR beta chain was defined by its CDR3 amino acid sequence together with its V-gene family, and reads without a unique V-gene family were excluded. To address suspected cross-contamination and a sequencing artifact, a later analysis removed several hundred highly shared, low-generation-probability nucleotide sequences. In a later analysis, a clonal expansion index was calculated for each public chain from normalized within-repertoire ranks of inferred template counts. A later analysis computed generation probabilities with a VDJ recombination model fitted to out-of-frame rearrangements, and checked the results against IGoR. Hypergeometric tests were used in a later analysis to score TCR-TCR, TCR-HLA and TCR-CMV co-occurrence, with a repertoire-size bias correction applied to the TCR pairs. A later analysis estimated false discovery rates by permuting HLA or CMV assignments 20 times. In a later analysis, co-occurring TCRs were grouped using DBSCAN, and TCRdist sequence similarity was added for clustering within HLA-allele-positive subsets. Co-occurrence clustering excluded repertoires with fewer than 30,000 or more than 120,000 public chains, plus five with anomalous nucleotide sharing. The table comes from immuneACCESS by way of TCRdb, which keeps in-frame sequences with V and J called. Part of the clones is missing from these tables; in studies checked, under half for an unresolved V gene and the rest for unknown reasons. D and trimming were read from the DNA, whereas the V and J calls and clone size are those reported in that table. The table for this sample lists approximately 120,000 clones. The top ten hold 2% to 2.5% of the sample.

The chain is made from TRBV27 and TRBJ2-7; 7 junctional bases match TRBD1. The sample consisted of PBMCs. The receptor's source is a man in his forties in good health and CMV-seronegative. The CDR3 here reads CASSVRGRVAEQYF. The DNA is TGTGCCAGCAGTGTAAGGGGGCGGGTCGCCGAGCAGTACTTC.